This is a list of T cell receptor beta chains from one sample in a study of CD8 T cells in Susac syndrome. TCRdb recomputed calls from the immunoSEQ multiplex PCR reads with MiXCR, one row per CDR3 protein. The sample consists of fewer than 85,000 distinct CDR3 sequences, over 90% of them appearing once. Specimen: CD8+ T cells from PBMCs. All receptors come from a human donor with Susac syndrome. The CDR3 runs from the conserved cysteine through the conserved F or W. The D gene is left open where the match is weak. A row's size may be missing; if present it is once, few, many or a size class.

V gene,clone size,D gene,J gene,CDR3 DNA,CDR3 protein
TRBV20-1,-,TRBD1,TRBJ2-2,TGCAGTGCTAGAGCATTGGACAGGGGGACCGGGGAGCTGTTTTTT,CSARALDRGTGELFF
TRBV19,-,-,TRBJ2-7,TGTGCCAGTAACGCAGGGCTCAACGAGCAGTACTTC,CASNAGLNEQYF
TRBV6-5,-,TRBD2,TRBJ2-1,TGTGCCAGCAGCCCACTGGGCGGGAGCGACCATGAGCAGTTCTTC,CASSPLGGSDHEQFF
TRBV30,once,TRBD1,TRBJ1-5,TGTGCCTGGAGTGGGGGACAGGGCAATCAGCCCCAGCATTTT,CAWSGGQGNQPQHF
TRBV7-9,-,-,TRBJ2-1,TGTGCCAGCAGCCCCAGGAATGAGCAGTTCTTC,CASSPRNEQFF
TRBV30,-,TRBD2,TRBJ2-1,TGTGCCTGGGTAGGAAGCGGGAGTCGCGACAATGAGCAGTTCTTC,CAWVGSGSRDNEQFF
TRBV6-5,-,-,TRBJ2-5,TGTGCCAGCCACAAAGGGTTCCAAGAGACCCAGTACTTC,CASHKGFQETQYF
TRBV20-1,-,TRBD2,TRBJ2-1,TGCAGTGCTAGAGATAAGGGACTAGCGGGAAGTGAGCAGTTCTTC,CSARDKGLAGSEQFF
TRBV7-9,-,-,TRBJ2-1,TGTGCCAGCAGCTTAGAGTTTCAGAACGAGCAGTTCTTC,CASSLEFQNEQFF
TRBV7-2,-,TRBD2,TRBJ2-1,TGTGCCAGCAGCTTAGTCTCTAGCGGGCCTCCTTACAATGAGCAGTTCTTC,CASSLVSSGPPYNEQFF
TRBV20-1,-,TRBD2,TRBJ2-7,TGCAGTGCTAGAGATCCGACTAGCGATTACGAGCAGTACTTC,CSARDPTSDYEQYF
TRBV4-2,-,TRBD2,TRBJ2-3,TGTGCCAGCGGGGAACTAGCGGGAGAGGCAGATACGCAGTATTTT,CASGELAGEADTQYF
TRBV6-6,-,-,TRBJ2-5,TGTGCCAGCACCGTAGCAGGGGCCGGAGAGACCCAGTACTTC,CASTVAGAGETQYF
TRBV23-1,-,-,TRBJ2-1,TGCGCCAGCAGTCGGCCTGAGACGAACTACAATGAGCAGTTCTTC,CASSRPETNYNEQFF
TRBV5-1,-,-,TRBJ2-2,TGCGCCAGCAGCTTGGATTTGGGCACGAACACCGGGGAGCTGTTTTTT,CASSLDLGTNTGELFF
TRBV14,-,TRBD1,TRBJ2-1,TGTGCCAGCAGCCAACTGGGACAGGGGGAGAACAATGAGCAGTTCTTC,CASSQLGQGENNEQFF
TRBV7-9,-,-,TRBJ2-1,TGTGCCAGCAGCTTAGCGCTAGGGGGGGCGGAGCAGTTCTTC,CASSLALGGAEQFF
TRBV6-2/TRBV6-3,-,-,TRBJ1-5,TGTGCCAGCAGTTACTCCGGACAGAATCAGCCCCAGCATTTT,CASSYSGQNQPQHF
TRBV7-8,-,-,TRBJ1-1,TGTGCCAGCAGCTTAGTTCCCGGGACTGAAGCTTTCTTT,CASSLVPGTEAFF
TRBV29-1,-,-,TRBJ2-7,TGCAGCGTTGGTGGGAGCTACGAGCAGTACTTC,CSVGGSYEQYF
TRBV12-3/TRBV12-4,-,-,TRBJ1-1,TGTGCCAGCAGTTTCGGAGGGGGGATAACTGAAGCTTTCTTT,CASSFGGGITEAFF
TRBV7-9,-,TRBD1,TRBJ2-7,TGTGCCAGCAGCCGGGGACAGGGGGTCCACGAGCAGTACTTC,CASSRGQGVHEQYF
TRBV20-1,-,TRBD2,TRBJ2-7,TGCAGTGCTAGCACTCCAGGGGCGGGAGGTCCCTACGAGCAGTACTTC,CSASTPGAGGPYEQYF
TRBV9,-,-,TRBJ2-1,TGTGCCAGCAGCGTAGCTTTGGCGTTGGGGAGTGGGAATGAGCAGTTCTTC,CASSVALALGSGNEQFF
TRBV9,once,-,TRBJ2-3,TGTGCCAGCAGCGTACATCCAGGCAGCACAGATACGCAGTATTTT,CASSVHPGSTDTQYF
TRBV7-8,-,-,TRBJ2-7,TGTGCCAGCAGCCCCGGGATATCGGGAGAGCAGTACTTC,CASSPGISGEQYF
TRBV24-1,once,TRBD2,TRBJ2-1,TGTGCCACCAGCCCGGGACTAGCGGGAGGGAGGGATGAGCAGTTCTTC,CATSPGLAGGRDEQFF
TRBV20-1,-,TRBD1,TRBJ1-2,TGCAGTGCTAGAGGCTATACAGGGGCGTATTATGACTATGGCTACACCTTC,CSARGYTGAYYDYGYTF
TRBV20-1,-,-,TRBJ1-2,TGCAGTGCTAGAGACGCTACCGGGACGGGAAACTATGGCTACACCTTC,CSARDATGTGNYGYTF
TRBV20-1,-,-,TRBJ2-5,TGCAGTGCTGCCCGACAACAGATACAAGAGACCCAGTACTTC,CSAARQQIQETQYF
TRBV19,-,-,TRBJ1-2,TGTGCCAGCTCCCCCGGGGGGGTCTATGGCTACACCTTC,CASSPGGVYGYTF